This T cell receptor (beta chain) was sequenced during a study of blood T cell repertoires in COVID-19. Study background: COVID-19 samples from acute and convalescent phases originated in the United States, Italy and Spain. T cells, B-cell-depleted T cells, or PBMCs provided the cDNA or gDNA that served as material.

In the original analysis: The authors estimated nucleated cell counts from reference gene primer amplification. Sequencing used immunoSEQ multiplex PCR; TCRdb keeps in-frame clones, though not all of them. V and J calls and clone size are those listed in that table; D and trimming were worked out from the DNA. The table shows about 140,000 clones, with about 90% occurring only once. Trimming took 0 bases from V and 7 from J; bases not matched to a gene: 6. CDR1 and CDR2 from the germline V gene are KGHDR and SFDVKD. The CDR3 runs 16 residues. This clone has a single count. This TCR came from a man aged 50 or older with active or convalescent COVID-19. The material sequenced was peripheral blood. The chain couples TRBV24-1 to TRBJ2-3; the match to TRBD2 covers 10 bases. CDR3: CATSDLQREGRNTQYF. The CDR3, as DNA: TGTGCCACCAGTGATTTGCAGCGGGAGGGAAGAAATACGCAGTATTTT.